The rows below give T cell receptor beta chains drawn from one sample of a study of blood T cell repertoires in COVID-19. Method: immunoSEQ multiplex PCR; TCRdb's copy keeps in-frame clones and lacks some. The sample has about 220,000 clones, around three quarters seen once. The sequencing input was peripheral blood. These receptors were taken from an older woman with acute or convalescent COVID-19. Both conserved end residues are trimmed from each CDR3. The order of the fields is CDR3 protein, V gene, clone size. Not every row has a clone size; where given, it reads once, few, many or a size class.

ASSTPNRFAEAF | TRBV6-5 | -
ASRDDRGRDNEQF | TRBV6-5 | -
ASSPGQGRTGELF | TRBV2 | -
ASSYPPPGLAGSAYEQY | TRBV6-2/TRBV6-3 | -
AIAQVLGQGAEQY | TRBV10-3 | -
ASSPQGQGPF | TRBV12-3/TRBV12-4 | -
ASSQVRAEAYNSPLH | TRBV4-1 | -
AWSSPGVNYGYT | TRBV30 | -
ASSLEPSTDTQY | TRBV5-1 | -
ASSYLREQY | TRBV6-5 | -
ATSDFARPQY | TRBV24-1 | -
ASSLRVSYNEQF | TRBV11-2 | -
ASSPWTGIDQPQH | TRBV27 | few
ASSRPGQGWISGYT | TRBV7-3 | -
ASTRVGGEKLF | TRBV27 | -
ASSPNRGGLSYNEQF | TRBV18 | -
ASSKKTGQNTEAF | TRBV21-1 | -
ATSDRQRGQETQY | TRBV24-1 | -
AISLQGEGYT | TRBV10-3 | -
ASSYGAGRSTEAF | TRBV6-5 | -
ASSLPFGTQETQY | TRBV11-2 | -
ASSFGGLRSPLH | TRBV7-9 | -
ASSPLQGYYGYT | TRBV6-1 | -
ASSPRGGGTQY | TRBV7-2 | -
ASSQSMLPRVGYGYT | TRBV4-2 | once
ASSRLIADTEAF | TRBV7-8 | -
ATSDQFTGTDTQY | TRBV24-1 | -
AWIREEAEAF | TRBV30 | -
ASSQHIAGDGETQY | TRBV3-1/TRBV3-2 | -
ASRGDRGGSPLH | TRBV6-5 | -
ASSYSGQNNEQF | TRBV6-5 | -
ASSRRQGDLSGANVLT | TRBV6-6 | -
ASSSDSSYNEQF | TRBV5-1 | few
ASSHGLAGGNETQY | TRBV6-2/TRBV6-3 | -
ASSDSLRNSPLH | TRBV2 | -
ASSLQGVGEQY | TRBV14 | -
ASSAEGSRKETQY | TRBV25-1 | once
ASSSTGTRNEQF | TRBV19 | -
ASRRDSTEAF | TRBV2 | -
ASSRTGVNSGANVLT | TRBV7-2 | -
AIRDRGSNNSPLH | TRBV10-3 | -
ASSPTSGEDTQY | TRBV18 | -
ASSTMGQPTSSYEQY | TRBV5-5 | few
ASSRLAGVDTQY | TRBV19 | few
ASSYTGQGNT | TRBV6-6 | -
ASSARQGHNSPLH | TRBV9 | once
SASLAGTGNTQY | TRBV20-1 | -
SVGGQDHGYT | TRBV29-1 | -
ASSLAGTGSGETQY | TRBV7-2 | -
ASSLDGTSTDTQY | TRBV11-3 | few
ASSPQGWYEQY | TRBV6-5 | -